This T cell receptor beta chain was recorded in a study of shared clonotypes between healthy human individuals. Clones were sequenced by immunoSEQ multiplex PCR, and TCRdb holds only the in-frame ones, with some missing. The table lists some 2.3 million clones, over 90% of them singletons. V lost 0 bases and J 2 bases, leaving 0 bases between the germline ends. The length of the CDR3 is 12 residues. Germline V gives CDR1 SGHTA, CDR2 FQGNSA. Of note for this clone: Distinct nucleotide sequences in the sample also encode this CDR3.

This sequence joins TRBV7-2 and TRBJ2-3; D unclear. Sequences were obtained from naive CD4+ T cells from PBMCs. Subset in this sample: CD45RA+ positively selected. This clonotype was obtained from a man between 18 and 35 years old in good health. Some clones in this sample may be carry-over from other donors' samples. CDR3 amino acids: CASSLATDTQYF. In DNA, the CDR3 is TGTGCCAGCAGCTTAGCCACAGATACGCAGTATTTT.